The 17 T cell receptor beta chains presented below share a single source sample, sequenced in a study of response to subunit inactivated influenza vaccine. One entry per CDR3 protein, called by TCRdb with MiXCR from the RT-PCR reads. The sample lists hundreds of thousands of distinct CDR3 sequences, 15% to 17% occurring once. The input for sequencing was PBMCs from blood, taken approximately 12 days after vaccination. These receptors were taken from a man in his fifties or sixties who received an inactivated influenza vaccine.

This clonotype was observed many times. The V gene is TRBV10-3, the J gene TRBJ2-3, with TRBD1 identical over 9 bases. The CDR3 totals 12 residues. Germline trimming cut 8 bases from V and 6 bases from J; bases unmatched to any gene: 3. The germline V gene has CDR1 ENHRY and CDR2 SYGVKD. This CDR3 is CAIGTGTDTQYF. Written as DNA, the CDR3 is TGTGCCATCGGGACAGGGACTGATACGCAGTATTTT.

The chain uses TRBV5-1 and TRBJ2-5; 7 bases are shared with TRBD1. Unmatched junction bases numbered 9, after V lost 7 bases and J lost 3 bases. Germline V gene sequence: CDR1 SGHRS, CDR2 YFSETQ. This CDR3 is built from 14 residues. In nucleotides, the CDR3 is TGCGCCAGCGGAACGGGACAGACTAAAGAGACCCAGTACTTC. Translation gives CASGTGQTKETQYF.

This sequence joins TRBV21-1 and TRBJ2-1; TRBD1 is the table's D call, not checked against the DNA. TRBV21-1 is marked as a pseudogene. The CDR3 is made up of 16 amino acids. The CDR3 DNA is TGTGCCAGCAGCATAAGGGACCCGGGACGGAACAATGAGCAGTTCTTC. This gives the protein CASSIRDPGRNNEQFF.

The chain employs TRBV10-1 and TRBJ2-7; no clear D. V was shortened by 2 bases and J by 4 bases, with 15 bases between the two germline ends. Germline V gives CDR1 WNHNN, CDR2 SYGVQD (reference sequence). The CDR3 runs 15 residues. The CDR3 region is CASSETRHRTYEQYF. As DNA, the CDR3 is TGCGCCAGCAGTGAGACCAGACACAGAACTTACGAGCAGTACTTC.

Only a few counts were recorded for this clonotype. The chain's CDR3 is CAISESQMGQGGETQYF. The CDR3, as DNA: TGTGCCATCAGTGAGTCCCAGATGGGGCAGGGCGGAGAGACCCAGTACTTC. J is TRBJ2-5 and V is TRBV10-3; D may be TRBD1 (5 bases). Per germline, CDR1 ENHRY and CDR2 SYGVKD. This CDR3 has 17 residues. Trimming removed 0 bases from V and 4 bases from J, with 18 bases in between.

This clonotype turned up a few times. The chain recombines TRBV6-2 or TRBV6-3 with TRBJ1-1; perhaps TRBD1 as D (6 bases). The CDR3 spans 13 residues. Looked up from germline, CDR1 is MNHEY and CDR2 is SVGEGT. Deletions cut 8 bases from V and 1 base from J, with 11 bases between. In nucleotides, the CDR3 is TGTGCCAGCGGGGACATTTCGAACACTGAAGCTTTCTTT. This sequence encodes CASGDISNTEAFF.

The genes are TRBV5-1 and TRBJ2-5, with 7 nucleotides matching TRBD1. Germline trimming cut 1 base from V and 2 bases from J; bases unmatched to any gene: 2. Per the germline V gene, CDR1 is SGHRS and CDR2 is YFSETQ. The CDR3 covers 14 residues. CDR3 loop: CASSLTGVQETQYF. The DNA for the CDR3 is TGCGCCAGCAGCTTGACAGGGGTTCAAGAGACCCAGTACTTC.

Note on this clonotype: The junction departs from germline at one end; a sequencing error may be responsible. This sequence joins TRBV28 and TRBJ1-5; 7 bases agree with TRBD1. The CDR3 runs 17 residues. Germline CDR1 reads MDHEN; CDR2 reads SYDVKM. In nucleotides, the CDR3 is TGTGACAGCAGTTTCGTGTCAGGGGGGTATAGCAATCAGCCCCAGCATTTT. It yields the protein CDSSFVSGGYSNQPQHF.

The chain carries TRBV15 and TRBJ1-2; tentative D call: TRBD1 (6 bases). CDR3 length: 15 amino acids. CDR1 and CDR2 from the germline V gene are LNHNV and YYDKDF (reference sequence). V lost 1 base and J lost 0, with 9 bases in between. CDR3 region: CATSRAGAANYGYTF. Here the CDR3 DNA reads TGTGCCACCAGCAGAGCGGGGGCAGCTAACTATGGCTACACCTTC.

This clonotype was observed once. This chain joins TRBV7-9 and TRBJ2-5, with TRBD1 identical over 9 bases. This CDR3 is built from 16 residues. Trimming took 3 bases from V and 5 from J; bases not matched to a gene: 10. Germline CDR1 SEHNR, CDR2 FQNEAQ (reference sequence). The CDR3 DNA reads TGTGCCAGCAGCTTCACCTCGGGACAGGGTTTGGAGACCCAGTACTTC. Amino acid sequence: CASSFTSGQGLETQYF.

A few counts support this clonotype. For the CDR3, the DNA is TGTGCCAGCAGCCAAGATCGCAGTAGGCTGGAGACCCAGTACTTC. Encoded protein: CASSQDRSRLETQYF. This rearrangement joins TRBV14 to TRBJ2-5; the D is unclear. Germline CDR1 and CDR2: SGHDN and FVKESK. CDR3 size: 15 residues. The V end was cut by 0 bases, the J end by 5 bases, with 13 bases between.

This rearrangement joins TRBV6-1 to TRBJ2-7; maybe TRBD1 (5 bases). Deletions cut 2 bases from V and 2 bases from J, with 10 bases between. The CDR3 contains 14 residues. Germline CDR1 MNHNS, CDR2 SASEGT. This CDR3 is CASSENDSTYEQYF. CDR3 in DNA: TGTGCCAGCAGTGAAAATGACAGCACCTACGAGCAGTACTTC.

Of note for this clonotype: One end of the junction is discordant with germline, which a read error may explain. The CDR3 loop is CAISESVLVYTEQFF. The CDR3, as DNA: TGTGCCATCAGTGAGTCGGTCCTAGTTTACACTGAGCAGTTCTTC. The V call is TRBV10-3, the J call TRBJ2-1, with unresolved D. The CDR3 extends over 15 amino acids. The germline CDR1 and CDR2 sequences are ENHRY and SYGVKD.

The chain employs TRBV19 and TRBJ1-5; D call uncertain. Germline values: CDR1 LNHDA, CDR2 SQIVND (reference sequence). V lost 5 bases and J lost 9, with 20 bases in between. The CDR3 length is 15 residues. Written as DNA, the CDR3 is TGTGCCAGTAGTGGAGGGAAGAACCCTGGACGGCCCCAGCATTTT. Translation gives CASSGGKNPGRPQHF.

This clonotype was picked up a small number of times. The chain joins TRBV5-6 to TRBJ2-7, with no clear D. This CDR3 has 15 residues. Looked up from germline, CDR1 is SGHDT and CDR2 is YYEEEE. V lost 2 bases to trimming and J lost 0 bases, with 12 bases between them. CDR3 DNA sequence: TGTGCCAGCAGCTTCTTTCTTGGGCCCTCCTACGAGCAGTACTTC. This codes for CASSFFLGPSYEQYF.

This clonotype has at least ten counts. The chain recombines TRBV5-1 with TRBJ2-7; 7 positions agree with TRBD1. Germline-derived CDR1 and CDR2 are SGHRS and YFSETQ. V trimming: 3 bases; J trimming: 5 bases; junction bases outside the gene matches: 5. This CDR3 spans 13 amino acids. In nucleotides, the CDR3 is TGCGCCAGCAGCTACGACAGGGCGGACGAGCAGTACTTC. Residues: CASSYDRADEQYF.

V is TRBV29-1 and J is TRBJ2-1; TRBD2 matches 7 bases. Trimming cost V 5 bases and J 4 bases; bases outside gene matches: 8. CDR3 length: 14 residues. CDR1 SQVTM and CDR2 ANQGSEA come from the germline V gene. The CDR3 spells CSVTGRRGYNEQFF. CDR3 DNA: TGCAGCGTTACGGGCCGGCGGGGGTACAATGAGCAGTTCTTC.